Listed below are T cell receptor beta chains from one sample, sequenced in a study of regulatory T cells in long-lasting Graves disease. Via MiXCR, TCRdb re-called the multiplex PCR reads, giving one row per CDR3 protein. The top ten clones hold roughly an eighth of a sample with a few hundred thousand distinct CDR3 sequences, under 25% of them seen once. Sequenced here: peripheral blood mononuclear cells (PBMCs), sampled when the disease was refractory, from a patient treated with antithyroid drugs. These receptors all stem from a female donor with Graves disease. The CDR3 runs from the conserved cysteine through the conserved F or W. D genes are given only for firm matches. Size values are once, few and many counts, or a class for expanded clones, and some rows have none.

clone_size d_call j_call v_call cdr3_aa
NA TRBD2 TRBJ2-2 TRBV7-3 CASSAGTSGSGELFF
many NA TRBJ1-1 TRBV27 CASSHDKNTEAFF
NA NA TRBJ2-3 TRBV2 CASSEETRDTQYF
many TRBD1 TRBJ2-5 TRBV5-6 CASSTLRDSKETQYF
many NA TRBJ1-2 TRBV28 CASRVFGSVNYGYTF
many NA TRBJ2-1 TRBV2 CASRASAYNEQFF
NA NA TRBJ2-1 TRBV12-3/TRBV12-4 CASTTSGYNEQFF
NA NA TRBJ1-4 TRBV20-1 CSARSGSEDEKLFF
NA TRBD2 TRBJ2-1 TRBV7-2 CASSLVLAGGKNEQFF
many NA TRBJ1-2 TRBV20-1 CSAWDTDYGYTF
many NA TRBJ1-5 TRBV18 CASSPRELNQPQHF
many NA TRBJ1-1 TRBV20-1 CSASGPEAFF
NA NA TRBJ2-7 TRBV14 CASSEGSSQVHEQYF
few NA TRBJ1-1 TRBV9 CASSTTRTAEAFF
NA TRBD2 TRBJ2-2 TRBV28 CASSLYRGLAGGPDTGELFF
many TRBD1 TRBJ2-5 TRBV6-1 CASSAGTEETQYF
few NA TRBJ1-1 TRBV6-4 CADTGGPYTEAFF